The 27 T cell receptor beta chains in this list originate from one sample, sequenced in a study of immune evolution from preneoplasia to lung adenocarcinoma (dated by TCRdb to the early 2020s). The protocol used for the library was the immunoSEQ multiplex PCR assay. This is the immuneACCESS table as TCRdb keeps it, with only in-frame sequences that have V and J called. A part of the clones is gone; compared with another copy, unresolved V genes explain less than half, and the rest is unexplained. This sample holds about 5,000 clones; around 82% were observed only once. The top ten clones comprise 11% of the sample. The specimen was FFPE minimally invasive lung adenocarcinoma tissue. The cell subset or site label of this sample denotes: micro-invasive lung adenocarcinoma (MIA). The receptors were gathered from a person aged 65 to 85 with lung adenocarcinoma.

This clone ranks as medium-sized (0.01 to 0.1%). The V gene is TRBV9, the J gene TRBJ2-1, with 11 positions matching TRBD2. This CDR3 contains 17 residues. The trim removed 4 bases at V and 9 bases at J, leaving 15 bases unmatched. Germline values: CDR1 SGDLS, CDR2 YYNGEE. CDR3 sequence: CASSHSRLAGGQTEQFF. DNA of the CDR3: TGTGCCAGCAGCCACTCTCGTTTAGCGGGAGGGCAGACTGAGCAGTTCTTC.

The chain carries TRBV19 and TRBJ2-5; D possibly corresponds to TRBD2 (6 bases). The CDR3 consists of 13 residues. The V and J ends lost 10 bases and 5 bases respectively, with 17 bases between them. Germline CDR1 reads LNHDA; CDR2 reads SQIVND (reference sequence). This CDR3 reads CATYSGRGETQYF. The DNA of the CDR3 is TGTGCCACTTACTCGGGTCGGGGGGAGACCCAGTACTTC.

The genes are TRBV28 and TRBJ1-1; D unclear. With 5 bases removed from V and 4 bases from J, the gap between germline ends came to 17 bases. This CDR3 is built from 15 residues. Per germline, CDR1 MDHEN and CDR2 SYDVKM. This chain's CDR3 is CASSPRASGSTEAFF. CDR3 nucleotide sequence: TGTGCCAGCAGTCCCCGGGCCTCAGGCAGCACTGAAGCTTTCTTT.

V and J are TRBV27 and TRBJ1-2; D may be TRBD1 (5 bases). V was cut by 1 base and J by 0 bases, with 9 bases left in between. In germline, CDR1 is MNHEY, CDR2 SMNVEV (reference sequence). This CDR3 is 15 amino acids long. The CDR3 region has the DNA TGTGCCAGCAGTTTATGGGGGGGTACTAACTATGGCTACACCTTC. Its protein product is CASSLWGGTNYGYTF.

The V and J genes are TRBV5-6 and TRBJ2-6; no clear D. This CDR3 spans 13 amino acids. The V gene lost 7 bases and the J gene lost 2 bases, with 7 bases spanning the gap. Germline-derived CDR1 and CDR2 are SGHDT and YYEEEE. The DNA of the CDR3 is TGTGCCAGCGTGATAGCTGGGGCCAACGTCCTGACTTTC. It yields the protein CASVIAGANVLTF.

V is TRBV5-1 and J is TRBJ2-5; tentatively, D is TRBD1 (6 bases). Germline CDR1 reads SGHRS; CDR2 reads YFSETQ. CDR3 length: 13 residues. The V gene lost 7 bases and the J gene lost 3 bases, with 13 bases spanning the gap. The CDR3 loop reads CASRRQDEETQYF. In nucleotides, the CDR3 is TGCGCCAGCCGCCGACAGGATGAAGAGACCCAGTACTTC. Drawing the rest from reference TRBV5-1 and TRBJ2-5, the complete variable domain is KAGVTQTPRYLIKTRGQQVTLSCSPISGHRSVSWYQQTPGQGLQFLFEYFSETQRNKGNFPGRFSGRQFSNSRSEMNVSTLELGDSALYLCASRRQDEETQYFGPGTRLLVL.

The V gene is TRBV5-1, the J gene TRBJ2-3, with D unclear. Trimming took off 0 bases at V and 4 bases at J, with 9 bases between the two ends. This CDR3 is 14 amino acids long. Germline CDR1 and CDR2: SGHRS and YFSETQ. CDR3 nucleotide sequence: TGCGCCAGCAGCTTGGCTACGAGCGCAGATACGCAGTATTTT. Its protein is CASSLATSADTQYF.

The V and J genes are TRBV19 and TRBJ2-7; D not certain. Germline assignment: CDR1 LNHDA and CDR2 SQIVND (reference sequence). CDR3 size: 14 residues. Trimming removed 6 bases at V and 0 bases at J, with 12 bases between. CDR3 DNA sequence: TGTGCCAGTAGCTTGGACGGCTACTCCTACGAGCAGTACTTC. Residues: CASSLDGYSYEQYF.

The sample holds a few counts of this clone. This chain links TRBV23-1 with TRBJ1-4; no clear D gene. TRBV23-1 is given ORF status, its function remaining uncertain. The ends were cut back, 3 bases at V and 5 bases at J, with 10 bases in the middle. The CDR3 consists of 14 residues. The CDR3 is CASSHGSENEKLFF. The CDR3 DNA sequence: TGCGCCAGCAGTCACGGGAGTGAGAATGAAAAACTGTTTTTT.

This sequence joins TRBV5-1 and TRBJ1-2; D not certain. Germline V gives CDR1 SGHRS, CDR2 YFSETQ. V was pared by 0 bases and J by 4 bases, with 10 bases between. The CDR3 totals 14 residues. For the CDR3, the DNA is TGCGCCAGCAGCTTGGAGGACCCCATCTATGGCTACACCTTC. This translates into CASSLEDPIYGYTF.

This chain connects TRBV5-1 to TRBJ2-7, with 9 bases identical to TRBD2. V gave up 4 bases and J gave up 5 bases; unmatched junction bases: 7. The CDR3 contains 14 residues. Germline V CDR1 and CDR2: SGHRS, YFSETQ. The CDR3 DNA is TGCGCCAGCAGCCGCGGGAGGGATGCGGACGAGCAGTACTTC. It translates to CASSRGRDADEQYF.

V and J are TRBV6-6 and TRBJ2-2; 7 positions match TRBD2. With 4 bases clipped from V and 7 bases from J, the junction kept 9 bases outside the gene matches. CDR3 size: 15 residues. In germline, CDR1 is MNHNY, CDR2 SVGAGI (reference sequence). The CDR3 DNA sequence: TGTGCCAGCAGTTCCGAGCGGAGCGGGAACGGGGAGCTGTTTTTT. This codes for CASSSERSGNGELFF.

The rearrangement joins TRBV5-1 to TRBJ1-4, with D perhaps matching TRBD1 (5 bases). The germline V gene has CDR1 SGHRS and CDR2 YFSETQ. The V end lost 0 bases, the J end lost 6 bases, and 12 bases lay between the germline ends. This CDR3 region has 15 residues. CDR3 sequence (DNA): TGCGCCAGCAGCTTGGCGGGGGGGGAGGATGAAAAACTGTTTTTT. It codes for CASSLAGGEDEKLFF. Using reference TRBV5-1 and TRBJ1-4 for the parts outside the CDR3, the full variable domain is KAGVTQTPRYLIKTRGQQVTLSCSPISGHRSVSWYQQTPGQGLQFLFEYFSETQRNKGNFPGRFSGRQFSNSRSEMNVSTLELGDSALYLCASSLAGGEDEKLFFGSGTQLSVL.

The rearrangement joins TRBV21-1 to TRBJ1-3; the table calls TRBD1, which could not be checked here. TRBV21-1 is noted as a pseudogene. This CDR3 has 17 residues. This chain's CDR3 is CASSKLWGSYSGNTIYF. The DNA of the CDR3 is TGTGCCAGCAGCAAGTTGTGGGGCAGCTACTCTGGAAACACCATATATTTT.

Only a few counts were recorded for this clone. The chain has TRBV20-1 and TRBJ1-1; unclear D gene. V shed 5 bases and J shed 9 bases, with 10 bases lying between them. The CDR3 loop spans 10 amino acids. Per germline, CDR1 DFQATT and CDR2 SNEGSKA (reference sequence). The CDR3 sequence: CSASNYKAFF. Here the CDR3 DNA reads TGCAGTGCTTCGAACTACAAAGCTTTCTTT.

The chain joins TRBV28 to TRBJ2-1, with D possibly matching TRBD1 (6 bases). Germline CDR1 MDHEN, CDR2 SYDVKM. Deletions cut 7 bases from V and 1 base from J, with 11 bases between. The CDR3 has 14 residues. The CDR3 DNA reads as TGTGCCAGCACCTCTCAGGGGTCCTACAATGAGCAGTTCTTC. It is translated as CASTSQGSYNEQFF.

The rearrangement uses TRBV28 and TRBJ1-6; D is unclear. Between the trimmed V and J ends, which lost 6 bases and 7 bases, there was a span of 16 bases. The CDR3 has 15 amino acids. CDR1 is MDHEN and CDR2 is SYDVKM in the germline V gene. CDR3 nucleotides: TGTGCCAGCAGGTTACATTTACCAAGGAATTCACCCCTCCACTTT. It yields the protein CASRLHLPRNSPLHF.

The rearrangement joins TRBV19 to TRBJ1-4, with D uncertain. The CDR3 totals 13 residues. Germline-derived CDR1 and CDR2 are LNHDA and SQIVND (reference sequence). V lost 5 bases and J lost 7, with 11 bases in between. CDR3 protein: CASSPSGSEKLFF. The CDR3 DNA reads TGTGCCAGTAGTCCCTCGGGGTCTGAAAAACTGTTTTTT.

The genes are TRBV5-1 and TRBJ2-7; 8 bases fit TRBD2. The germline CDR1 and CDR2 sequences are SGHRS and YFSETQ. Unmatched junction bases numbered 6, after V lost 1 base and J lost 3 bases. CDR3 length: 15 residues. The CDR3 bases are TGCGCCAGCAGCTTGACTAGCGGCACATACTACGAGCAGTACTTC. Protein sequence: CASSLTSGTYYEQYF.

CDR3 coding DNA: TGTGCCAGCAGCCGGGGCGGGGCAGTCCCTACCTACGAGCAGTACTTC. Translated: CASSRGGAVPTYEQYF. The rearrangement joins TRBV7-8 to TRBJ2-7, with D possibly TRBD2 on 6 matching bases. The CDR3 is 16 amino acids. The germline V and J ends were trimmed by 5 bases and 2 bases, with 19 bases remaining between them. Germline CDR1 is SGHVS and CDR2 is FQNEAQ.

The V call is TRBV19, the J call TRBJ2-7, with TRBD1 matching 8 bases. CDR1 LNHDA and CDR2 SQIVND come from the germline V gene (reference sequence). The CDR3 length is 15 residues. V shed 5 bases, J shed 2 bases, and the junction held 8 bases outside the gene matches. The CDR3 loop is CASSETGTGTYEQYF. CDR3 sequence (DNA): TGTGCCAGTAGTGAAACCGGGACAGGAACCTACGAGCAGTACTTC.

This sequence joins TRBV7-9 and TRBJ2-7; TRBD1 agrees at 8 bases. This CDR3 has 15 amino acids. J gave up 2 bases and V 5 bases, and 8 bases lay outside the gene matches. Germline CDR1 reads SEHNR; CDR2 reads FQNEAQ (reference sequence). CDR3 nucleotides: TGTGCCAGCAGCCCCCTCGACAGGGGCACCTACGAGCAGTACTTC. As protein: CASSPLDRGTYEQYF.

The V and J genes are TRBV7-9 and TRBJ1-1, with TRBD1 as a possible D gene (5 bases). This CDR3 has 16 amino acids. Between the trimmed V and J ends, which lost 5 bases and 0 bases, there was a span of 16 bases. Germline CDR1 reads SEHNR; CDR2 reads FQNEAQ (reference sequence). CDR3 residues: CASSPGRGFMNTEAFF. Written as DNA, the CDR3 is TGTGCCAGCAGCCCCGGGAGGGGATTCATGAACACTGAAGCTTTCTTT.

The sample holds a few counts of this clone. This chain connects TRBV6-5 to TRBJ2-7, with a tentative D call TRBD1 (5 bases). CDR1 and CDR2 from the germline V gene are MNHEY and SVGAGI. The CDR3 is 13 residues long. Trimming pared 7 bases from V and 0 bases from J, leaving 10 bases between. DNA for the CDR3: TGTGCCAGCAAGGACACCCGCTCCTACGAGCAGTACTTC. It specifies CASKDTRSYEQYF.

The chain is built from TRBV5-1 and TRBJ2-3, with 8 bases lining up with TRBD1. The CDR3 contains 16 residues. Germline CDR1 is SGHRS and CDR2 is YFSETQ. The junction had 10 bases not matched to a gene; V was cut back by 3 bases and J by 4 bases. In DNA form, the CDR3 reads TGCGCCAGCAGCTGGACCCGTGGGACAGGTTCAGATACGCAGTATTTT. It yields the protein CASSWTRGTGSDTQYF.

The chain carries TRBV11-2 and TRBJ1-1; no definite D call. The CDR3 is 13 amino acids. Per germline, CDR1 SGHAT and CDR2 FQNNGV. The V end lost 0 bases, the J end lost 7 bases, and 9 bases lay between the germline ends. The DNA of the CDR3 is TGTGCCAGCAGCTTAGATATGGGTTATGAAGCTTTCTTT. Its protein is CASSLDMGYEAFF.

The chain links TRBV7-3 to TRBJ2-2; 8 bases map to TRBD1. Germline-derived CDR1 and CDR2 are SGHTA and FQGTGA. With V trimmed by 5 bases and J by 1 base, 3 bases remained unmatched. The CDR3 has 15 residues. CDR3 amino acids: CASSPGTGNTGELFF. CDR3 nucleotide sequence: TGTGCCAGCAGCCCAGGGACAGGGAACACCGGGGAGCTGTTTTTT.